This TCR beta chain emerged from a study of graft-versus-host responses after intestinal transplantation. Regarding the study as a whole: Investigators detected GvH clones in recipient marrow, with some emerging earlier in ileum or blood.

Profiling relied on immunoSEQ multiplex PCR, and the TCRdb table lists in-frame clones only, not all of them. The table lists tens of thousands of clones, nearly 95% of them singletons. Concerning this clone: Its antigen is as yet unknown.

The ends were cut back, 0 bases at V and 0 bases at J, with 12 bases in the middle. CDR1 is MGHRA and CDR2 is YSYEKL in the germline V gene. The CDR3 is 17 residues long. The sequences come from unstimulated CD8+ T cells sorted from spleen or lymph node cells, collected before transplant. This TCR was sampled from a human donor who was the organ donor for an intestinal transplant. The chain uses TRBV4-1 and TRBJ1-5; no clear D. The CDR3 nucleotides read TGCGCCAGCAGCCAAGATTGGGCTGATAATAGCAATCAGCCCCAGCATTTT. Protein product: CASSQDWADNSNQPQHF.